A selection of T cell receptor beta chains follows, all from one sample in a study of PD-1 blockade in classical Hodgkin lymphoma. Assay: immunoSEQ multiplex PCR; the TCRdb copy retains only in-frame clones and omits some. The table lists about 98,000 clones, 80% to 90% of them singletons. This sample comprised peripheral blood mononuclear cells (PBMCs), obtained before the second cycle of nivolumab. The source of these receptors is a human donor with classical Hodgkin lymphoma. CDR3s include the opening cysteine and the closing phenylalanine or tryptophan. D genes are given only for firm matches. Not every row has a clone size; where given, it reads once, few, many or a size class.

cdr3_nt cdr3_aa d_call j_call v_call clone_size
TGTGCCTGGAGTCTTGGGATTTCCAGGGTGGGCACTGAAGCTTTCTTT CAWSLGISRVGTEAFF - TRBJ1-1 TRBV30 -
TGTGCCAGCAGTTTATGGAGCGGGAGTACAGGAACCCAAGAGACCCAGTACTTC CASSLWSGSTGTQETQYF TRBD2 TRBJ2-5 TRBV27 -
TGTGCCAGCAGCCGGACTAGCGGTAGCTCCTACGAGCAGTACTTC CASSRTSGSSYEQYF TRBD2 TRBJ2-7 TRBV7-3 -
TGTGCCAGCTTACTAGCGGGAGGGTACAATGAGCAGTTCTTC CASLLAGGYNEQFF TRBD2 TRBJ2-1 TRBV5-6 few
TGTGCCAGCAGCCCCGAGCCTGGGTTTGTGAAGCCCCAGCATTTT CASSPEPGFVKPQHF - TRBJ1-5 TRBV7-2 -
TGTGCCAGTAGTCCGCTAGGGACAAATAGCAATCAGCCCCAGCATTTT CASSPLGTNSNQPQHF - TRBJ1-5 TRBV19 many
TGTGCCAGCAGCTTGCAGAGAATGAACACTGAAGCTTTCTTT CASSLQRMNTEAFF - TRBJ1-1 TRBV7-3 -
TGTGCCAGCAGCTCCTCTCTCTTGGGACAGGGGGCTTCCGAGCAGTACTTC CASSSSLLGQGASEQYF TRBD1 TRBJ2-7 TRBV5-4 -
TGTGCCAGCAGCCAAGGGGGTCTAGCGGGAAGAGAGCAGTTCTTC CASSQGGLAGREQFF TRBD2 TRBJ2-1 TRBV14 -
TGTGCCAGCAGTCCACTCAGCGGGAGAGTCGATTACAATGAGCAGTTCTTC CASSPLSGRVDYNEQFF TRBD2 TRBJ2-1 TRBV27 -
TGTGCCAGCAGCTTGGCCGGAGGCCATGGGTTGGATACGCAGTATTTT CASSLAGGHGLDTQYF - TRBJ2-3 TRBV5-4 -
TGTGCCACCAGCAGCCTACAGGGACCCTCGGGCGAGCAGTACTTC CATSSLQGPSGEQYF - TRBJ2-7 TRBV15 -
TGTGCCAGTAGTTCTGCCAGCGGGGGTGCAGATACGCAGTATTTT CASSSASGGADTQYF TRBD2 TRBJ2-3 TRBV19 -
TGTGCCAGCAGTGAAGGGGGGGTAGAGACCCAGTACTTC CASSEGGVETQYF - TRBJ2-5 TRBV2 -
TGTGCCAGCAGGCAGGGGCGGGCCTACGAGCAGTACTTC CASRQGRAYEQYF - TRBJ2-7 TRBV5-5 few
TGTGCCAGCAGCTTCCGGGACTCCGAGTGGGATGAGCAGTTCTTC CASSFRDSEWDEQFF - TRBJ2-1 TRBV7-2 -
TGTGCCAGCAGCTTGGGGCTAAAGCCCTACAATGAGCAGTTCTTC CASSLGLKPYNEQFF - TRBJ2-1 TRBV7-9 -
TGTGCCTGGGGAGGACAGGGGGAGGAGACCCAGTACTTC CAWGGQGEETQYF TRBD1 TRBJ2-5 TRBV30 -
TGTGCCAGCAGCGCACCCGGTGAGCAGTTCTTC CASSAPGEQFF - TRBJ2-1 TRBV5-6 -
TGTGCCAGCAGCCCTCGCGGGGTATCGAGCGGGGAGCTGTTTTTT CASSPRGVSSGELFF - TRBJ2-2 TRBV7-6 -
TGTGCCAGCAGGAGACAGGGTAACTATGGCTACACCTTC CASRRQGNYGYTF TRBD1 TRBJ1-2 TRBV6-5 few
TGTGCCAGCAGCCCGACTAGGGGAGAGACCCAGTACTTC CASSPTRGETQYF - TRBJ2-5 TRBV7-2 -
TGTGCCAGCAACCTGTGGGGTTTCCAAGAGACCCAGTACTTC CASNLWGFQETQYF - TRBJ2-5 TRBV2 -
TGCAGCGTAGACCAGGGAGGCGGCTACACCTTC CSVDQGGGYTF - TRBJ1-2 TRBV29-1 -
TGTGCCAGCAGTTACTCCTTAGCGGGAGAAGAGCAGTTCTTC CASSYSLAGEEQFF TRBD2 TRBJ2-1 TRBV6-5 -
TGCGCCAGCAGCCAAGACCCTCAAGGGTCCTACAATGAGCAGTTCTTC CASSQDPQGSYNEQFF - TRBJ2-1 TRBV4-3 -
TGTGCCAGCAGCTCAGGGGGACACCAGTACGAGCAGTACTTC CASSSGGHQYEQYF TRBD1 TRBJ2-7 TRBV11-2 -
TGTGCCAGCAGCTTGGGGGAGACCTCCTACAATGAGCAGTTCTTC CASSLGETSYNEQFF - TRBJ2-1 TRBV5-6 -
TGTGCCAGCAGCCCTAGGGGCGGAAGCTCCTACAATGAGCAGTTCTTC CASSPRGGSSYNEQFF - TRBJ2-1 TRBV7-2 -
TGCAGCGTTGACTCTCGGGAGCGGGGCACAGATACGCAGTATTTT CSVDSRERGTDTQYF - TRBJ2-3 TRBV29-1 -
TGTGCCAGCTCACCGTCCCCTATCAGCAGCGGGAGCGCGTACCAAGAGACCCAGTACTTC CASSPSPISSGSAYQETQYF TRBD2 TRBJ2-5 TRBV18 -
TGTGCCAGCAGCTTCCTTAGCGGGAGCGGCGCCAATGAGCAGTTCTTC CASSFLSGSGANEQFF TRBD2 TRBJ2-1 TRBV7-9 -
TGTGCCAGCACCCCGGGGGGGTTGGGTAGCACAGATACGCAGTATTTT CASTPGGLGSTDTQYF TRBD2 TRBJ2-3 TRBV28 -
TGCAGCGCTCGCGACAGTACCTACGAGCAGTACTTC CSARDSTYEQYF - TRBJ2-7 TRBV29-1 -
TGTGCCAGCAAAGACAGGGATTTCTCTGGGGCCAACGTCCTGACTTTC CASKDRDFSGANVLTF TRBD1 TRBJ2-6 TRBV28 once
TGTGCCAGTAGTATTCGGGGGTTCGGTGAAAAACTGTTTTTT CASSIRGFGEKLFF - TRBJ1-4 TRBV19 -
TGTGCCATCAGTCCCGACAGGGGGCGAGGGCAGTACTTC CAISPDRGRGQYF TRBD1 TRBJ2-7 TRBV10-3 once
TGTGCCAGCAGTGAAGGAGGGGGGACAGTTTTGGGCAATCAGCCCCAGCATTTT CASSEGGGTVLGNQPQHF TRBD1 TRBJ1-5 TRBV2 -
TGTGCCAGTAGTCTAGACTCCTACAATGAGCAGTTCTTC CASSLDSYNEQFF - TRBJ2-1 TRBV19 -
TGTGCCAGCAGGGGTGTGGCAGCCACAACTAATGAAAAACTGTTTTTT CASRGVAATTNEKLFF - TRBJ1-4 TRBV5-8 -
TGTGCCAGCAGTTTATCTAGAATGGATGAGCAGTTCTTC CASSLSRMDEQFF - TRBJ2-1 TRBV27 -
TGTGCCAGCAGCTTAGATAGCGTGGCCGGGGAGCTGTTTTTT CASSLDSVAGELFF - TRBJ2-2 TRBV11-2 -
TGTGCCAGCGCCGGGACTAGCGGTTCCCAAGAGACCCAGTACTTC CASAGTSGSQETQYF TRBD2 TRBJ2-5 TRBV2 -
TGTGCCGGCTCCGGACAGAACACCGGGGAGCTGTTTTTT CAGSGQNTGELFF - TRBJ2-2 TRBV28 -
TGTGCCAGCAGTTTGCCCCCAAAGATAATCAATGAGCAGTTCTTC CASSLPPKIINEQFF - TRBJ2-1 TRBV28 -
TGTGCCAGCAGTCCCCTGGACCAAAATCAGCCCCAGCATTTT CASSPLDQNQPQHF - TRBJ1-5 TRBV27 -
TGTGCCAGCCAAGACCACGGGACAAACCTCTTGGAGCAGTTCTTC CASQDHGTNLLEQFF - TRBJ2-1 TRBV11-2 -
TGTGCCAGCAGTGGCGGGGGTAGTACTGAAGCTTTCTTT CASSGGGSTEAFF - TRBJ1-1 TRBV25-1 -
TGTGCCAGCAGTGCGGACCACACAGATACGCAGTATTTT CASSADHTDTQYF - TRBJ2-3 TRBV6-4 -
TGTGCCAGTAGTATTGGGGTAAAAGGACTAGCGGGAGCCCGCGGTAGGGAGGAGCTGTTTTTT CASSIGVKGLAGARGREELFF TRBD2 TRBJ2-2 TRBV19 -
TGCGCCAGCAGCTCTCGGGAGACTAGCACAGATACGCAGTATTTT CASSSRETSTDTQYF - TRBJ2-3 TRBV5-1 -
TGCGCCAGCACCCACGGGAGCTCCTACGAGCAGTACTTC CASTHGSSYEQYF - TRBJ2-7 TRBV5-1 -